Following are 4 T cell receptor beta chains from one sample sequenced in a study of T cells in Graves' hyperthyroidism and ophthalmopathy. RNA transcripts gave rise to amplified TCR beta CDR3 regions. TCR CDR3 underwent first-round RT-PCR with the HTBI primer set. TCRdb itself ran the multiplex PCR reads through MiXCR, one entry per CDR3 protein. Of over 650,000 distinct CDR3 sequences in the sample, over 40% were seen once. The sample was peripheral blood or thyroid tissue (not recorded which). These TCRs come from an adult man with Graves' disease, either hyperthyroidism or ophthalmopathy (not recorded which).

V usage is TRBV15 and J usage is TRBJ1-2; possible D gene TRBD1, 5 bases. CDR1 LNHNV and CDR2 YYDKDF come from the germline V gene (reference sequence). The V end lost 6 bases, the J end lost 5 bases, and 10 bases lay between the germline ends. CDR3 size: 12 residues. The CDR3 nucleotides read TGTGCCACCAGGCCCGACAGTTATGGCTACACCTTC. This translates into CATRPDSYGYTF.

V usage is TRBV20-1 and J usage is TRBJ1-1, with D perhaps TRBD1 (5 bases). The CDR3 length is 16 residues. V was trimmed by 5 bases and J by 2 bases, leaving 21 bases between them. The V gene's germline CDR1 is DFQATT and CDR2 SNEGSKA (reference sequence). The CDR3 DNA follows: TGCAGTGCTTCCGACAGTAAAACACAGACAAACACTGAAGCTTTCTTT. It is translated as CSASDSKTQTNTEAFF.

This clonotype was counted only a few times. An end of the junction does not agree with germline; a read error may underlie this. The J gene is TRBJ2-7, the V gene TRBV6-5; D uncertain. The CDR3 covers 15 residues. From germline, CDR1 is MNHEY and CDR2 SVGAGI. The CDR3 DNA reads as TGTGCCAGCAGTCACTCCACGGCCCGCTCTGACGAGCAGTACTTC. It codes for CASSHSTARSDEQYF.

This clonotype has more than one count but fewer than ten. The chain employs TRBV7-2 and TRBJ1-2; 9 bases line up with TRBD1. The CDR3 totals 15 residues. Germline V lookup: CDR1 SGHTA, CDR2 FQGNSA. V dropped 0 bases and J dropped 6; count of bases not matched to a gene: 5. The chain's CDR3 is CASSLARDRVDGYTF. The CDR3 coding sequence is TGTGCCAGCAGCTTAGCTCGGGACAGGGTCGATGGCTACACCTTC.